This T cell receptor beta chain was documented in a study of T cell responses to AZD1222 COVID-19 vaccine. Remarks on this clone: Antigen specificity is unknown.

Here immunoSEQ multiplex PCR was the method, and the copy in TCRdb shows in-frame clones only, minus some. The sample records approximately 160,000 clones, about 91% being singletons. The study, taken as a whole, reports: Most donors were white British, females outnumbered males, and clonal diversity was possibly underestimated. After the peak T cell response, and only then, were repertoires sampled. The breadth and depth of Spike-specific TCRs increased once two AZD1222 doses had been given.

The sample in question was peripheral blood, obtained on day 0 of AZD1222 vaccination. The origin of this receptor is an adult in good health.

The CDR3 reads CAWSAFTGLNQPQHF. DNA of the CDR3: TGTGCCTGGAGTGCCTTTACAGGGTTGAATCAGCCCCAGCATTTT. The chain joins TRBV30 to TRBJ1-5; D is perhaps TRBD1 (6 bases). The CDR3 loop spans 15 amino acids. The V end lost 1 base, the J end lost 4 bases, and 14 bases lay between the germline ends. The germline V gene encodes CDR1 GTSNPN and CDR2 SVGIG (reference sequence).